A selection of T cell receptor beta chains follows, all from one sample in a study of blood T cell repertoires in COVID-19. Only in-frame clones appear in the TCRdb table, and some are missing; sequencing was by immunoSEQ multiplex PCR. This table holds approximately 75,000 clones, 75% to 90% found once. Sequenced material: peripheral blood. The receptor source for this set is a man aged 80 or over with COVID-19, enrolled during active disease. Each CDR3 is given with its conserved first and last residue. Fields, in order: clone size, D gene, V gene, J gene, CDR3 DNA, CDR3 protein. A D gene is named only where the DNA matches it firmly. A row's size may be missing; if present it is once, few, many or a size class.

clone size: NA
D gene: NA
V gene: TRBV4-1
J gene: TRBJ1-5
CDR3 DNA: TGCGCCAGCAGCCAGGTGCGAGAACCGGGCAATCAGCCCCAGCATTTT
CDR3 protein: CASSQVREPGNQPQHF

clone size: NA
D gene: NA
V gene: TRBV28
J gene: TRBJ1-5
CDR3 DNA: TGTGCCAGCAGACCAGGGATCAATCAGCCCCAGCATTTT
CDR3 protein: CASRPGINQPQHF

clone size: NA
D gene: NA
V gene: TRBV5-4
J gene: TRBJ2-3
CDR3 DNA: TGTGCCAGCAGCCCCCGAGGTGTCACAGATACGCAGTATTTT
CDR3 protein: CASSPRGVTDTQYF

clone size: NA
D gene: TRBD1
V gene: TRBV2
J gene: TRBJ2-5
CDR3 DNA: TGTGCCAGTGGGCAGGGGGCGGCCCAAGAGACCCAGTACTTC
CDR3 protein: CASGQGAAQETQYF

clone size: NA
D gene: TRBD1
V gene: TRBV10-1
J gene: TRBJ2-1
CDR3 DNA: TGCGCCAGCAGTCCCGGGACAGGGGGTTACAATGAGCAGTTCTTC
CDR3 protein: CASSPGTGGYNEQFF

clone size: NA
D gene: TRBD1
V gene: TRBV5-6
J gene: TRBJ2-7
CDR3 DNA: TGTGCCAGCAGCTTGGGGACAGGATTCTACGAGCAGTACTTC
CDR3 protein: CASSLGTGFYEQYF

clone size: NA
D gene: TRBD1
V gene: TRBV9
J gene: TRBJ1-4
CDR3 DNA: TGTGCCAGCAGCGTAGGGGCCGGGACAGGGGTAAAACTGTTTTTT
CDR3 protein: CASSVGAGTGVKLFF

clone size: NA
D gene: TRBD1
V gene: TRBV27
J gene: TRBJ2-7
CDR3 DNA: TGTGCCAGCAGCCGGGACAGGGACTACGAGCAGTACTTC
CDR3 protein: CASSRDRDYEQYF

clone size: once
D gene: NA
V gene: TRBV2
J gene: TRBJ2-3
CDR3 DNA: TGTGCCAGCAGTGATGGGGCACGCACAGATACGCAGTATTTT
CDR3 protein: CASSDGARTDTQYF

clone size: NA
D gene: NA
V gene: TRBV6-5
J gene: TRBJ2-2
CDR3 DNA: TGTGCCAGCACCTTGACAGGACCGACCGGGGAGCTGTTTTTT
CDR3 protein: CASTLTGPTGELFF

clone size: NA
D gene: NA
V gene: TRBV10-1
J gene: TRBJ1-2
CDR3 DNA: TGCGCCAGCAGTGAGGGGGGGTTCAGCTATGGCTACACCTTC
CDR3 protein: CASSEGGFSYGYTF

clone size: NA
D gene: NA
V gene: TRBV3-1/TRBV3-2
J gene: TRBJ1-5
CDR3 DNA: TGTGCCAGCAGCCTAACGGTGTGGGGGACAAAGGATCAGCCCCAGCATTTT
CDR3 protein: CASSLTVWGTKDQPQHF

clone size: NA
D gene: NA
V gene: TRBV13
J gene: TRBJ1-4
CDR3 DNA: TGTGCCAGCAGCTTAGGGGGGGCAGGGAATGAAAAACTGTTTTTT
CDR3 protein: CASSLGGAGNEKLFF

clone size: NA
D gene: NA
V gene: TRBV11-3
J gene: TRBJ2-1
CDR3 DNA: TGTGCCAGCAGCTTAAACCCCCCGCCGGCAGGCGCTGAGCAGTTCTTC
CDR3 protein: CASSLNPPPAGAEQFF

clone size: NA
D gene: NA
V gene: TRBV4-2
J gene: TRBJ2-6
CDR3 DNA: TGTGCCAGCAGCCCAGCAAAGGGGGGGGCCAACGTCCTGACTTTC
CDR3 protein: CASSPAKGGANVLTF

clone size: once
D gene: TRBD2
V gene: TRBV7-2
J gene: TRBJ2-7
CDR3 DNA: TGTGCCAGCAGCTCCGGGACTAGTTGGTTCTACGAGCAGTACTTC
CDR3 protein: CASSSGTSWFYEQYF

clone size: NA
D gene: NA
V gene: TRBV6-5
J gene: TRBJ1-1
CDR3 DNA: TGTGCCAGCAGTTACCGGCAGGGGATCGTTGACACTGAAGCTTTCTTT
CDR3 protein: CASSYRQGIVDTEAFF

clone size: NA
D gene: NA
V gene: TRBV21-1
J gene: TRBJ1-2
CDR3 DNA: TGTGCCAGCAGCAAAGAAGGGGCGTGGTTTTACCCAAGAATCTTC
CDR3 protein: CASSKEGAWFYPRIF

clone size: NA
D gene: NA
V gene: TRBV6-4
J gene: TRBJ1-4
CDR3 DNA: TGTGCCAGCAGTGAGGAGGGGTGGGCAACTAATGAAAAACTGTTTTTT
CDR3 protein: CASSEEGWATNEKLFF

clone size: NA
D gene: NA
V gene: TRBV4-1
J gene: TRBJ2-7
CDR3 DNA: TGCGCCAGCAGCCAAGACCCTATACTAGACGAGCAGTACTTC
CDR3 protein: CASSQDPILDEQYF

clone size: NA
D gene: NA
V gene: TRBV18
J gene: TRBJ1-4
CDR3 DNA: TGTGCCAGCTCCCTTCCGGGGGATGAAAAACTGTTTTTT
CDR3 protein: CASSLPGDEKLFF

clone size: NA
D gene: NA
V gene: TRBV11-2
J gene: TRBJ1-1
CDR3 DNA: TGTGCCAGCAGCTTGACAGGGAACACTGAAGCTTTCTTT
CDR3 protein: CASSLTGNTEAFF

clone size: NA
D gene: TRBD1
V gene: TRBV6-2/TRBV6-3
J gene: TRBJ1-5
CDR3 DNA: TGTGCCAGCAGTTACTCGACAGGGCATCAGCCCCAGCATTTT
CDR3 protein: CASSYSTGHQPQHF

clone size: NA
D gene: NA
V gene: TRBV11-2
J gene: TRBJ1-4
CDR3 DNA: TGTGCCAGCAGCTTAGCTTCGGACACCTCCTATGAAAAACTGTTTTTT
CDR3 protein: CASSLASDTSYEKLFF

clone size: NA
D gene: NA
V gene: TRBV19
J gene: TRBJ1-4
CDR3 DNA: TGTGCCAGTAGACAACTAAATGAAAAACTGTTTTTT
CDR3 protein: CASRQLNEKLFF

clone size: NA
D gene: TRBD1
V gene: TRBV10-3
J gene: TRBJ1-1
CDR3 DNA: TGTGCCAGTGGACAGGGGCTTACTGAAGCTTTCTTT
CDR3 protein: CASGQGLTEAFF

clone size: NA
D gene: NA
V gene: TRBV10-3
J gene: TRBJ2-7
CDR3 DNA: TGTGCCATCAGTGAAGGCCAGGCCTACGAGCAGTACTTC
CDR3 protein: CAISEGQAYEQYF

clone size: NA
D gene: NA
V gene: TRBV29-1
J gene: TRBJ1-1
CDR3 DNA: TGCAGCGTTGAACGCACTTCGAACACTGAAGCTTTCTTT
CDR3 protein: CSVERTSNTEAFF

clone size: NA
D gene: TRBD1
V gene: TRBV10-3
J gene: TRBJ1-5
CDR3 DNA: TGTGCCACCAGGGCGGGACAGGGGGCCCAGCCCCAGCATTTT
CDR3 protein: CATRAGQGAQPQHF

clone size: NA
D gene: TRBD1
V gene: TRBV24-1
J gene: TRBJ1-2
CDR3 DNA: TGTGCCACCAGTGATCACCGGGACAGCAGAATGACCTTC
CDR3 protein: CATSDHRDSRMTF

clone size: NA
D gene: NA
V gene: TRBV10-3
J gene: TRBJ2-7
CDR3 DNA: TGTGCCGTCGCGACAGCTACCTACGAGCAGTACTTC
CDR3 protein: CAVATATYEQYF

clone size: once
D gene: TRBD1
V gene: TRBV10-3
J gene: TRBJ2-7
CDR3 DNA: TGTGCCATCAGTTCAGGACAGGGAGCGTCCTACGAGCAGTACTTC
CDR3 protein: CAISSGQGASYEQYF

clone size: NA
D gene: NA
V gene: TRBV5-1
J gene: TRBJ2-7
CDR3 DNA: TGCGCCAGCAGCTCGACAGTAGACTACGAGCAGTACTTC
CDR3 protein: CASSSTVDYEQYF

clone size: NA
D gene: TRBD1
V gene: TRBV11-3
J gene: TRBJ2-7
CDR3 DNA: TGTGCCAGCAGCTTAGAAGCCAGGGGGCTTAGAGAGCAGTACTTC
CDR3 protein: CASSLEARGLREQYF

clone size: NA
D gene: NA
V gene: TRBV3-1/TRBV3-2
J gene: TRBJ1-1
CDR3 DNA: TGTGCCAGCAGCCTTTCAGGGACTCGGGGTTTCTTT
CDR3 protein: CASSLSGTRGFF

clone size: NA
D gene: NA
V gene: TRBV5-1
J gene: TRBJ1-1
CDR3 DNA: TGCGCCAGCAGCTTGACAGGTTTTATGAACACTGAAGCTTTCTTT
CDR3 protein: CASSLTGFMNTEAFF

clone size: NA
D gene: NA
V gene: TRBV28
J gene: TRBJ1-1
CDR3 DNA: TGTGCCAGCATTTCCGGGCCGGGGGAAGCTTTCTTT
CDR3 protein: CASISGPGEAFF

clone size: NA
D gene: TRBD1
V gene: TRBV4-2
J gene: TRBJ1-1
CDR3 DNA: TGTGCCAGCAGCTCCGGGACAGGGGGCCCGAACACTGAAGCTTTCTTT
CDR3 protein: CASSSGTGGPNTEAFF

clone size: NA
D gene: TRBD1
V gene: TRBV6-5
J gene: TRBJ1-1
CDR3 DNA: TGTGCCAGCAGAACCCGGGACAGGAAGGATGAAGCTTTCTTT
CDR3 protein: CASRTRDRKDEAFF

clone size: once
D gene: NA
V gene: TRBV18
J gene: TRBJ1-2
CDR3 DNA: TGTGCCAGCTCACCGGGCCCCCCGGCCGACAACTATGGCTACACCTTC
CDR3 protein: CASSPGPPADNYGYTF

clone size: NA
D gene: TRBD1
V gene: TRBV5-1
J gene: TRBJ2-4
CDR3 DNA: TGCGCCAGCAGCTCACTAGAGGGACAGGCCGGCGTCATTCAGTACTTC
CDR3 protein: CASSSLEGQAGVIQYF

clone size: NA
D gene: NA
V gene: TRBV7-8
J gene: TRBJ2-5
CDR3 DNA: TGTGCCAGCAGCTTATCAGGCCTGGTACAAGAGACCCAGTACTTC
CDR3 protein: CASSLSGLVQETQYF